This TCR beta chain was sequenced in a study of T cells in Graves' hyperthyroidism and ophthalmopathy. This clonotype showed up just once. Its target is unknown. The junction and the germline gene differ at one end; a read error may be behind it. Amplification of TCR beta CDR3 regions was performed using RNA transcripts as template. The primer set for the first-round RT-PCR of the TCR CDR3 was HTBI. TCRdb analysed the multiplex PCR reads with MiXCR anew, one entry per CDR3 protein. The repertoire holds about 59,000 distinct CDR3 sequences, with about 53% as singletons. Germline V gives CDR1 SGDLS, CDR2 YYNGEE. This CDR3 is 12 amino acids long. Study-level findings and limits: From stable hyperthyroidism, ophthalmopathy was set apart by a 13 V-J model.

This sequence originates from a woman aged 55-69 years with Graves' ophthalmopathy. This sequence joins TRBV9 and TRBJ2-5, with 10 bases lining up with TRBD2. Sequencing was performed on blood. The CDR3 nucleotides are TGTACCAGCAGCGGGGGGGGAGAGACCCAGTGCTTC. Protein: CTSSGGGETQCF.